Sequencing of this TCR beta chain was carried out in a study of blood T cell repertoires in COVID-19. Measured with immunoSEQ multiplex PCR; TCRdb has only the in-frame clones, and not every one. The table shows tens of thousands of clones, with more than 75% occurring only once. Trimming removed 3 bases from V and 6 bases from J; junction bases left unmatched: 8. The CDR3 is made up of 15 amino acids. Looked up from germline, CDR1 is SGHTA and CDR2 is FQGNSA. Sequenced input: peripheral blood. J is TRBJ1-5 and V is TRBV7-2, with 7 positions matching TRBD1. This receptor was obtained from a human donor in a cohort sampled during active COVID-19. CDR3 nucleotides: TGTGCCAGCAGCTTGACAGGGCAAGGTATTCAGCCCCAGCATTTT. Residues: CASSLTGQGIQPQHF.